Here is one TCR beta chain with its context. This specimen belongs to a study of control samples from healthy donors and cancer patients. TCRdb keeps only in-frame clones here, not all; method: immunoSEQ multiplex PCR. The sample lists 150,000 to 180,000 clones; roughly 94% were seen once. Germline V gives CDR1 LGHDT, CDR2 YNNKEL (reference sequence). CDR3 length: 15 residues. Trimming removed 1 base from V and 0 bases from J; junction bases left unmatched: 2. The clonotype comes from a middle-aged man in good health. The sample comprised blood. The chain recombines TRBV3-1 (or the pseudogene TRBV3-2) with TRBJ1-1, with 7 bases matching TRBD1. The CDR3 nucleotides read TGTGCCAGCAGCCAAGCGGGACAGATGAACACTGAAGCTTTCTTT. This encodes CASSQAGQMNTEAFF.